This T cell receptor beta chain comes out of a study of blood T cell repertoires in COVID-19. Background on the study: T cells, B-cell-depleted T cells, or PBMCs provided the cDNA or gDNA that served as material.

Here immunoSEQ multiplex PCR was the method, and the copy in TCRdb shows in-frame clones only, minus some. Of around 250,000 clones in the sample, about nine tenths were seen once. The length of the CDR3 is 15 residues. V lost 5 bases and J 5 bases, leaving 16 bases between the germline ends. Germline lookup yields CDR1 SGHRS and CDR2 YFSETQ. The sample comprised peripheral blood. This sequence joins TRBV5-1 and TRBJ2-2; possible D gene TRBD1, 6 bases. The TCR comes from a woman aged 60-75 years who had recovered from COVID-19. The CDR3 nucleotides read TGCGCCAGCAGTCGGACAGAATATGGTACCGGGGAGCTGTTTTTT. This sequence encodes CASSRTEYGTGELFF.